What follows describes a single T cell receptor beta chain. What it recognizes is unknown. The second PCR ran about 6 to 12 cycles with a sample-barcoded 5' primer and J-beta primers. Through a template-switch adaptor with 12 random nucleotides, each cDNA molecule received a tag. MiXCR, run by TCRdb on the 5' RACE reads, gives a single entry per CDR3 protein. The sample lists 800,000 to 950,000 distinct CDR3 sequences, almost 30% occurring once. The V gene lost 3 bases and the J gene lost 0 bases, with 12 bases spanning the gap. Looked up from germline, CDR1 is LNHNV and CDR2 is YYDKDF (reference sequence). This CDR3 has 15 residues. The data are from a study of blood T cells in healthy people across ages. Findings and caveats of the study: Across the age range, TCR beta diversity per million T cells fell in a roughly linear way.

A further study also used this sample, focusing on T cells of mothers and their children. That publication notes: With the M1S primer of the second PCR, sample barcodes and 2-4 random nucleotides were added.

Sequencing was performed on blood. This sequence originates from a woman aged 35 to 49 in good health. The V call is TRBV15, the J call TRBJ2-7; D remains unclear. The chain's CDR3 is CATSRMQTASYEQYF. CDR3 bases: TGTGCCACCAGCAGGATGCAGACCGCCTCCTACGAGCAGTACTTC.